These 10 T cell receptor beta chains share one sample of origin, sequenced in a study of preoperative IRX-2 immunotherapy in early breast cancer. Here immunoSEQ multiplex PCR was the method, and the copy in TCRdb shows in-frame clones only, minus some. The data contain some 30,000 clones, roughly 90% of them seen just once; the ten biggest clones take up roughly 10%. The treatment here: preoperative locoregional IRX-2 cytokine immunotherapy. The biological material was taken from a patient treated with IRX-2 immunotherapy. These TCRs come from a human donor with breast cancer.

The J gene is TRBJ1-3, the V gene TRBV6-1; D unresolved. Trimming left V 2 bases short and J 1 base short, with 18 bases between. CDR1 is MNHNS, CDR2 SASEGT, per germline. The CDR3 covers 18 residues. In DNA, the CDR3 is TGTGCCAGCAGTGAAAGAAGTCAGAACACGGATTCTGGAAACACCATATATTTT. This translates into CASSERSQNTDSGNTIYF.

The rearrangement uses TRBV6-1 and TRBJ1-5; the D is unclear. Trimming removed 7 bases from V and 2 bases from J, with 12 bases in between. Germline CDR1 reads MNHNS; CDR2 reads SASEGT. The CDR3 consists of 14 residues. The CDR3 region is CASTVSLGNQPQHF. CDR3 in DNA: TGTGCCAGCACGGTCTCGCTCGGCAATCAGCCCCAGCATTTT.

This clone is a singleton in its sample. CDR3 in DNA: TGTGCCAGCAGTTACTGGGCAGGGGGGACTAATGAAAAACTGTTTTTT. Translated, it gives CASSYWAGGTNEKLFF. The V and J genes are TRBV6-5 and TRBJ1-4, with 7 bases identical to TRBD1. The CDR3 is made up of 16 amino acids. Losses at the gene ends were 1 base for V and 2 bases for J; bases not matched to a gene: 4. Germline V gene data show CDR1 as MNHEY and CDR2 as SVGAGI.

J is TRBJ2-1 and V is TRBV7-9; TRBD2 aligns across 9 bases. Germline CDR1 reads SEHNR; CDR2 reads FQNEAQ (reference sequence). The CDR3 length is 16 residues. The ends lost 5 bases at V and 0 bases at J; junction bases unmatched: 5. The CDR3 loop reads CASSKLAGSSYNEQFF. The CDR3 DNA follows: TGTGCCAGCAGCAAACTAGCGGGTAGCTCCTACAATGAGCAGTTCTTC.

The chain links TRBV5-1 to TRBJ1-1, with D perhaps matching TRBD1 (5 bases). V lost 0 bases, J lost 6 bases, and 12 bases lay in between. CDR1 is SGHRS and CDR2 is YFSETQ in the germline V gene. The CDR3 runs to 14 residues. The CDR3 loop reads CASSLGPGDPEAFF. CDR3 nucleotide sequence: TGCGCCAGCAGCTTGGGTCCCGGGGACCCTGAAGCTTTCTTT.

The gene calls are TRBV4-1 and TRBJ2-7; 7 bases are shared with TRBD2. The V gene's germline CDR1 is MGHRA and CDR2 YSYEKL. V lost 1 base and J lost 8; bases outside the gene matches: 8. CDR3 length equals 14 residues. DNA for the CDR3: TGCGCCAGCAGCCAAGCCGGGACTAAACAAAAGCAGTACTTC. Residues: CASSQAGTKQKQYF.

The V and J genes are TRBV10-3 and TRBJ2-3; no clear D. The V gene lost 3 bases and the J gene lost 3 bases, with 1 base spanning the gap. This CDR3 is built from 11 residues. The V gene's germline CDR1 is ENHRY and CDR2 SYGVKD. This CDR3 reads CAISDTDTQYF. Here the CDR3 DNA reads TGTGCCATCAGTGATACAGATACGCAGTATTTT.

The chain is built from TRBV18 and TRBJ1-1; unclear D gene. CDR1 and CDR2 from the germline V gene are KGHSH and LQKENI. CDR3 size: 12 residues. Trimming removed 3 bases at V and 9 bases at J, with 11 bases between. CDR3 in amino acids: CASSPGTVQAFF. CDR3 nucleotide sequence: TGTGCCAGCTCACCGGGTACCGTTCAAGCTTTCTTT.

V and J are TRBV7-2 and TRBJ2-1; TRBD2 matches 9 bases. Germline V gene lookup returns CDR1 SGHTA and CDR2 FQGNSA. CDR3 length: 16 amino acids. V was clipped by 0 bases and J by 9 bases; unmatched bases: 9. The CDR3 protein is CASSLALGSGRGEQFF. The CDR3, as DNA: TGTGCCAGCAGCTTAGCGCTTGGTAGCGGGAGAGGTGAGCAGTTCTTC.

This clone was observed a few times. The rearrangement links TRBV7-7 to TRBJ2-7; 11 nucleotides align to TRBD1. CDR3 length: 14 amino acids. Germline CDR1 is SSHAT and CDR2 is FNYEAQ (reference sequence). The V gene end was trimmed by 4 bases and the J gene end by 5 bases; junction bases not matched to a gene: 4. CDR3 residues: CASSSGTGGNEQYF. CDR3 sequence (DNA): TGTGCCAGCAGCTCAGGGACAGGGGGGAACGAGCAGTACTTC.